This T cell receptor beta chain comes out of a study of control samples from healthy donors and cancer patients. Sequencing was performed with immunoSEQ multiplex PCR; in TCRdb, only in-frame clones are kept and a portion is missing. This sample has nearly 200,000 clones, with about 91% found just once. Germline-derived CDR1 and CDR2 are KGHSH and LQKENI. The ends were cut back, 1 base at V and 0 bases at J, with 8 bases in the middle. This CDR3 has 15 amino acids. Source material: blood. The TCR comes from a man aged 25 to 40 in good health. The chain is built from TRBV18 and TRBJ2-3, with D perhaps TRBD2 (6 bases). The DNA of the CDR3 is TGTGCCAGCTCACCACGGGCGGGAAGCACAGATACGCAGTATTTT. It is translated as CASSPRAGSTDTQYF.